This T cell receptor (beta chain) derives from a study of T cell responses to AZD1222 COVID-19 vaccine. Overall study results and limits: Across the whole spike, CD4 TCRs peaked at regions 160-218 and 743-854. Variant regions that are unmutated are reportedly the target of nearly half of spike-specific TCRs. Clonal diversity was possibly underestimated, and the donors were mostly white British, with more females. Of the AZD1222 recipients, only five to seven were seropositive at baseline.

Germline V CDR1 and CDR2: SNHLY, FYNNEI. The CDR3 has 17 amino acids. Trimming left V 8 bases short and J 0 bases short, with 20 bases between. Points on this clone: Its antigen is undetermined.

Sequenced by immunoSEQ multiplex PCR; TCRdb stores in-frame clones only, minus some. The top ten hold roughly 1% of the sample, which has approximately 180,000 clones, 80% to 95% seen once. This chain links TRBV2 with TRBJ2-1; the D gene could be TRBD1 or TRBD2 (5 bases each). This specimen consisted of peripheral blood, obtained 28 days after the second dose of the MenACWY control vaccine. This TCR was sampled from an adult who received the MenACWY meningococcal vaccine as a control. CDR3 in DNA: TGTGCCAGCCTGAGGGAGCAGGGTCGGAGCTCCTACAATGAGCAGTTCTTC. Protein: CASLREQGRSSYNEQFF.